These 3 T cell receptor beta chains came from one sample sequenced in a study of cytotoxic CD8 clonotypes in ibrutinib-treated CLL. Assay: immunoSEQ multiplex PCR; the TCRdb copy retains only in-frame clones and omits some. Here the sample spans over 100,000 clones, approximately 85% being singletons. The input for sequencing was PBMCs, taken after 24 months of ibrutinib treatment. The source is a human donor with chronic lymphocytic leukemia.

The rearrangement uses TRBV5-6 and TRBJ2-3; TRBD1 matches at 8 bases. J lost 3 bases, V lost 0 bases, and 6 bases had no gene match. The CDR3 length is 16 residues. From germline, CDR1 is SGHDT and CDR2 YYEEEE. CDR3 in DNA: TGTGCCAGCAGCTTGGCAGACAGGGGTCGGACAGATACGCAGTATTTT. It is translated as CASSLADRGRTDTQYF.

The CDR3 protein is CAIRDGQANQPQHF. The CDR3 bases are TGTGCCATCAGGGACGGACAGGCGAATCAGCCCCAGCATTTT. The rearrangement uses TRBV10-3 and TRBJ1-5, with TRBD1 identical over 7 bases. CDR1 and CDR2 (germline): ENHRY, SYGVKD. V was pared by 6 bases and J by 4 bases, with 6 bases of the junction left unmatched. CDR3 length: 14 amino acids.

V and J are TRBV7-2 and TRBJ2-6, with a possible D match to TRBD1 (6 bases). From germline, CDR1 is SGHTA and CDR2 FQGNSA. The germline V and J ends were trimmed by 8 bases and 6 bases, with 14 bases remaining between them. The CDR3 covers 14 residues. The CDR3 loop is CASLGTTVANVLTF. CDR3 sequence (DNA): TGTGCCAGCCTCGGGACAACCGTGGCCAACGTCCTGACTTTC.